These 5 T cell receptor beta chains share one sample of origin, sequenced in a study of cytomegalovirus exposure and HLA in healthy donors. Here immunoSEQ multiplex PCR was the method, and the copy in TCRdb shows in-frame clones only, minus some. Of 50,000 to 70,000 clones in the sample, 85% to 95% were seen once. The sequenced material came from PBMCs. The source is a woman aged 18-29 years in good health and CMV-seropositive.

J is TRBJ1-4 and V is TRBV9; 7 positions match TRBD1. The CDR3 is 17 amino acids. Germline CDR1 reads SGDLS; CDR2 reads YYNGEE. V trimming: 0 bases; J trimming: 4 bases; junction bases outside the gene matches: 9. CDR3 protein: CASSVEANRGDNEKLFF. CDR3 bases: TGTGCCAGCAGCGTAGAGGCGAACAGGGGAGATAATGAAAAACTGTTTTTT.

The chain carries TRBV4-1 and TRBJ2-1; 11 nucleotides match TRBD2. Germline CDR1 and CDR2: MGHRA and YSYEKL. The V segment lost 3 bases and the J segment 8 bases; nucleotides outside the gene matches: 21. The CDR3 has 20 residues. The CDR3: CASSHHDRIAGGPGLHEQFF. CDR3 DNA: TGCGCCAGCAGCCACCACGATCGGATAGCGGGAGGGCCGGGCCTACATGAGCAGTTCTTC.

This chain connects TRBV6-6 to TRBJ1-2; 7 bases match TRBD1. Germline CDR1 MNHNY, CDR2 SVGAGI (reference sequence). J gave up 7 bases and V 0 bases, and 2 bases lay outside the gene matches. This CDR3 spans 13 amino acids. The CDR3 coding sequence is TGTGCCAGCAGTTACTCGACAGGGACTGGCTACACCTTC. This codes for CASSYSTGTGYTF.

This CDR3 reads CASSFGTIPGEQYF. For the CDR3, the DNA is TGTGCCAGCAGCTTCGGAACCATACCGGGGGAGCAGTACTTC. The rearrangement uses TRBV7-6 and TRBJ2-7; D is perhaps TRBD2 (5 bases). Germline assignment: CDR1 SGHVS and CDR2 FNYEAQ. The CDR3 covers 14 residues. Between the trimmed V and J ends, which lost 3 bases and 7 bases, there was a span of 16 bases.

This chain links TRBV2 with TRBJ1-1; 9 nucleotides match TRBD1. V shed 0 bases and J 3 bases; nucleotides not matched to a gene: 2. Germline CDR1 and CDR2: SNHLY and FYNNEI. The CDR3 covers 15 residues. The CDR3: CASSEAGTGYTEAFF. In DNA form, the CDR3 reads TGTGCCAGCAGTGAAGCTGGGACAGGGTACACTGAAGCTTTCTTT.